The 23 T cell receptor beta chains in this list originate from one sample, sequenced in a study of technical replicates of blood from a few donors. Assay used: immunoSEQ multiplex PCR; TCRdb lists only in-frame clones, some missing. Of 80,000 or so clones in the sample, approximately 98% were seen once. Specimen: T cells isolated from PBMCs. The receptors derive from a human donor in good health.

The chain is built from TRBV6-5 and TRBJ2-1, with 8 positions matching TRBD2. The J segment lost 5 bases and the V segment lost 6 bases, leaving 9 bases of the junction unmatched. The germline gives CDR1 MNHEY, CDR2 SVGAGI. CDR3 length equals 15 residues. CDR3 in DNA: TGTGCCAGCAGCCCTGGTTGGCGGGGGGACAATGAGCAGTTCTTC. It is translated as CASSPGWRGDNEQFF.

This chain links TRBV6-1 with TRBJ2-3, with D tentatively TRBD2 (8 bases). The CDR3 has 17 amino acids. The germline V and J ends were trimmed by 3 bases and 4 bases, with 20 bases remaining between them. CDR1 is MNHNS and CDR2 is SASEGT in the germline V gene. The CDR3 loop reads CASSDPGGGDWADTQYF. As DNA, the CDR3 is TGTGCCAGCAGTGATCCGGGAGGGGGCGATTGGGCAGATACGCAGTATTTT.

This clone was seen only a few times. The J gene is TRBJ1-2, the V gene TRBV9, with 12 nucleotides matching TRBD1. Germline CDR1 is SGDLS and CDR2 is YYNGEE. The V gene end was trimmed by 3 bases and the J gene end by 6 bases; junction bases not matched to a gene: 6. The CDR3 contains 15 residues. The DNA for the CDR3 is TGTGCCAGCAGCGATACCGGGACAGGGGGCGATGGCTACACCTTC. Translation gives CASSDTGTGGDGYTF.

The chain employs TRBV7-6 and TRBJ2-5, with unresolved D. V gave up 4 bases and J gave up 1 base, with 7 bases separating them. The V gene's germline CDR1 is SGHVS and CDR2 FNYEAQ. The CDR3 loop spans 13 amino acids. CDR3: CASSSDFQETQYF. The CDR3 DNA sequence: TGTGCCAGCAGCTCAGACTTCCAAGAGACCCAGTACTTC.

V usage is TRBV5-7 and J usage is TRBJ2-2; D ambiguous. TRBV5-7 is an open reading frame, and its role is uncertain. This CDR3 spans 14 amino acids. V was pared by 0 bases and J by 2 bases, with 5 bases between. CDR3 sequence: CASSLAFNTGELFF. The CDR3 DNA follows: TGTGCCAGCAGCTTGGCATTCAACACCGGGGAGCTGTTTTTT.

In DNA form, the CDR3 reads TGTGCCAGCACCCGACAGGGTGCTTCCTACGAGCAGTACTTC. Protein: CASTRQGASYEQYF. The rearrangement joins TRBV28 to TRBJ2-7; TRBD1 matches at 7 bases. This CDR3 is built from 14 residues. CDR1 and CDR2 from the germline V gene are MDHEN and SYDVKM. Trimming removed 7 bases from V and 1 base from J; junction bases left unmatched: 7.

This clone was found a few times. This sequence joins TRBV25-1 and TRBJ1-1, with D uncertain. This CDR3 contains 13 residues. V shed 4 bases and J shed 3 bases, with 9 bases lying between them. Germline V lookup: CDR1 MGHDK, CDR2 SYGVNS. Here the CDR3 DNA reads TGTGCCAGCAGTGCTCCGGTGGACACTGAAGCTTTCTTT. Residues: CASSAPVDTEAFF.

This chain connects TRBV19 to TRBJ2-7; the D gene is possibly TRBD2 (6 bases). Trimming took 5 bases from V and 3 from J, leaving 14 bases between them. This CDR3 comprises 14 residues. The V gene's germline CDR1 is LNHDA and CDR2 SQIVND (reference sequence). This CDR3 reads CASSEGQRVYEQYF. CDR3 nucleotides: TGTGCCAGTAGTGAGGGCCAGCGGGTCTACGAGCAGTACTTC.

As DNA, the CDR3 is TGTGCCAGCAGTCCCCCACATATGAACACTGAAGCTTTCTTT. Translation gives CASSPPHMNTEAFF. The chain couples TRBV27 to TRBJ1-1, with D unresolved. Germline CDR1 reads MNHEY; CDR2 reads SMNVEV (reference sequence). CDR3 size: 14 residues. Trimming removed 5 bases at V and 0 bases at J, with 10 bases between.

The rearrangement links TRBV27 to TRBJ2-7; D perhaps matches TRBD2 (6 bases). Trimming shortened V by 5 bases and J by 3 bases, and 14 bases separated the two germline ends. The CDR3 runs to 14 residues. The germline CDR1 and CDR2 sequences are MNHEY and SMNVEV (reference sequence). CDR3 sequence (DNA): TGTGCCAGCAGTCTCACTTGGACTAACTACGAGCAGTACTTC. Amino acids: CASSLTWTNYEQYF.

The J gene is TRBJ1-4, the V gene TRBV30; D is possibly TRBD1 (5 bases). Trimming left V 8 bases short and J 6 bases short, with 13 bases between. Germline CDR1 is GTSNPN and CDR2 is SVGIG (reference sequence). CDR3 length equals 12 residues. Here the CDR3 DNA reads TGTGCCGGCCAGGGTAACCATGAAAAACTGTTTTTT. This encodes CAGQGNHEKLFF.

The chain uses TRBV15 and TRBJ1-5, with D possibly matching TRBD1 (5 bases). This CDR3 has 15 amino acids. Germline V gene lookup returns CDR1 LNHNV and CDR2 YYDKDF (reference sequence). V lost 0 bases, J lost 3 bases, and 9 bases lay in between. CDR3 protein: CATSRDLRANQPQHF. The CDR3 coding sequence is TGTGCCACCAGCAGAGATCTCAGGGCCAATCAGCCCCAGCATTTT.

The V and J genes are TRBV7-2 and TRBJ2-3; D perhaps matches TRBD1 (5 bases). In germline, CDR1 is SGHTA, CDR2 FQGNSA. This CDR3 has 17 residues. Trimming stripped 0 bases from V and 0 bases from J, with 13 bases between. The CDR3 loop is CASSLANGASSTDTQYF. The CDR3 bases are TGTGCCAGCAGCTTAGCGAATGGGGCTTCTAGCACAGATACGCAGTATTTT.

As concerns this clone: Other nucleotide sequences from this sample produce the same CDR3. The rearrangement uses TRBV27 and TRBJ2-7; D perhaps matches TRBD2 (6 bases). The germline gives CDR1 MNHEY, CDR2 SMNVEV (reference sequence). This CDR3 comprises 13 residues. The V end lost 6 bases, the J end lost 1 base, and 10 bases lay between the germline ends. The CDR3, as DNA: TGTGCCAGCAGCCTCGGGAGATCCTACGAGCAGTACTTC. Its protein is CASSLGRSYEQYF.

V usage is TRBV6-6 and J usage is TRBJ1-1; D gene ambiguous. Germline CDR1 MNHNY, CDR2 SVGAGI (reference sequence). The germline V and J ends were trimmed by 0 bases and 7 bases, with 6 bases remaining between them. This CDR3 is built from 12 residues. The CDR3 loop reads CASSYSSVEAFF. The CDR3 DNA is TGTGCCAGCAGTTACTCTTCTGTTGAAGCTTTCTTT.

V gene TRBV10-2 combines with J gene TRBJ1-1; 8 bases line up with TRBD1. Trimming cost V 7 bases and J 1 base; bases outside gene matches: 5. The CDR3 consists of 14 residues. Per germline, CDR1 WSHSY and CDR2 SAAADI. CDR3 bases: TGCGCCAGCAACAAGGACAGGGCGAACACTGAAGCTTTCTTT. Protein product: CASNKDRANTEAFF.

CDR3 coding DNA: TGCAGCGCGGGAGGTCCGGAGGGGGGGTTCTTC. The encoded protein is CSAGGPEGGFF. The chain employs TRBV29-1 and TRBJ2-1; D may be TRBD2 (7 bases). Trimming took off 7 bases at V and 15 bases at J, with 19 bases between the two ends. The length of the CDR3 is 11 residues. CDR1 SQVTM and CDR2 ANQGSEA come from the germline V gene.

The chain combines TRBV9 with TRBJ2-7, with a possible D match to TRBD1 (6 bases). V lost 1 base and J lost 5, with 13 bases in between. This CDR3 region has 14 residues. Germline CDR1 reads SGDLS; CDR2 reads YYNGEE. Here the CDR3 DNA reads TGTGCCAGCAGCGTATTGGGACAAGGGGACGAGCAGTACTTC. It yields the protein CASSVLGQGDEQYF.

V gene TRBV12-5 combines with J gene TRBJ2-1; 7 nucleotides align to TRBD2. The CDR3 spans 15 residues. Unmatched junction bases numbered 10, after V lost 7 bases and J lost 4 bases. Germline V gene lookup returns CDR1 LGHNT and CDR2 FRNRAP. CDR3 bases: TGTGCTAGTGCCCCGTTCGGGGGGACGTACAATGAGCAGTTCTTC. This translates into CASAPFGGTYNEQFF.

This chain links TRBV30 with TRBJ1-5; weak D call: TRBD1 (6 bases). V dropped 2 bases and J dropped 3 bases, with 14 bases sitting between them. The germline V gene encodes CDR1 GTSNPN and CDR2 SVGIG (reference sequence). There are 15 residues in the CDR3. CDR3 in amino acids: CAWSPTGSNNQPQHF. The CDR3 DNA sequence: TGTGCCTGGAGTCCCACAGGGTCAAACAATCAGCCCCAGCATTTT.

V gene TRBV10-1 combines with J gene TRBJ1-1; D is possibly TRBD1 (6 bases). CDR1 and CDR2 from the germline V gene are WNHNN and SYGVQD (reference sequence). The CDR3 consists of 15 residues. V was pared by 0 bases and J by 1 base, with 9 bases between. The CDR3 DNA follows: TGCGCCAGCAGTGAGTCGAGAGGGGGGAACACTGAAGCTTTCTTT. Its protein product is CASSESRGGNTEAFF.

The chain has TRBV27 and TRBJ1-3, with D perhaps matching TRBD1 (5 bases). V dropped 5 bases and J dropped 3 bases, with 14 bases sitting between them. CDR1 and CDR2 from the germline V gene are MNHEY and SMNVEV (reference sequence). This CDR3 spans 15 amino acids. The CDR3 nucleotides read TGTGCCAGCAGTCCGACAGCCTATAGTGGAAACACCATATATTTT. It yields the protein CASSPTAYSGNTIYF.

The chain couples TRBV21-1 to TRBJ2-5; TRBD2 is the table's D call and was not checked against the DNA. TRBV21-1 is a pseudogene. The CDR3 runs to 18 residues. In DNA form, the CDR3 reads TGTGCCAGCAGCAATCTTCCCGGGACTAGAGGTTACCAAGAGACCCAGTACTTC. This gives the protein CASSNLPGTRGYQETQYF.